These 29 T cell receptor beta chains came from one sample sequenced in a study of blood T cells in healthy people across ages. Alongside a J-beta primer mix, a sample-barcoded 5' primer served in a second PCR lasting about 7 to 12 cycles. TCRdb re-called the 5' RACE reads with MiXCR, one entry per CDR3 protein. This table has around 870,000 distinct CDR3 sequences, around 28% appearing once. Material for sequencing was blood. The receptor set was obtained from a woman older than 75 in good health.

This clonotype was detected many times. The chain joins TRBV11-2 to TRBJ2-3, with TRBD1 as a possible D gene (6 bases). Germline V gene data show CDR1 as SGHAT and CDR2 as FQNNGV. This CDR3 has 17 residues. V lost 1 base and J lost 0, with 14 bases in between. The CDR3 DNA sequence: TGTGCCAGCAGCTTAGTAGGGGACACAAAAAGCACAGATACGCAGTATTTT. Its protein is CASSLVGDTKSTDTQYF.

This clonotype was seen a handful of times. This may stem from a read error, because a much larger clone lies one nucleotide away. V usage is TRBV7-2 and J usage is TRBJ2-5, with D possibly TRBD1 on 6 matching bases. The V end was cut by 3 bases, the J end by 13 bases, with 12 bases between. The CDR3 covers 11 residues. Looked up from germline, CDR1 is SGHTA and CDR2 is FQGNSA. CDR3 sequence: CASSLPGQRYF. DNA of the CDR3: TGTGCCAGCAGCTTGCCGGGACAACGGTACTTC.

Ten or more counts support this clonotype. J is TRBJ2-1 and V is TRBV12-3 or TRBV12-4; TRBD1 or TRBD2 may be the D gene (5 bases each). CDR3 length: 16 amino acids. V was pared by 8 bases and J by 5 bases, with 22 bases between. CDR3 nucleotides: TGTGCCAGCCGAATCCCCCTTTACGGGACGGACAATGAGCAGTTCTTC. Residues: CASRIPLYGTDNEQFF.

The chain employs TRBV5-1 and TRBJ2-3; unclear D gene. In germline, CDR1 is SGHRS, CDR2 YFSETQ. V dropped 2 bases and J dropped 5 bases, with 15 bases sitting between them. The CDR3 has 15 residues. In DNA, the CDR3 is TGCGCCAGCAGCTTCGACTTTGAGCGCGGAGATACGCAGTATTTT. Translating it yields CASSFDFERGDTQYF.

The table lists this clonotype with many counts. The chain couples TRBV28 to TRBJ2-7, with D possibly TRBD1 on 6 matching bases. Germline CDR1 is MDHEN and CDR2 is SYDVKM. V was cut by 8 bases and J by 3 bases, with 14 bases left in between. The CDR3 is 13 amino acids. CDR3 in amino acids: CASEDSQGYEQYF. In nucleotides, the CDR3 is TGTGCCAGCGAGGACAGCCAAGGCTACGAGCAGTACTTC.

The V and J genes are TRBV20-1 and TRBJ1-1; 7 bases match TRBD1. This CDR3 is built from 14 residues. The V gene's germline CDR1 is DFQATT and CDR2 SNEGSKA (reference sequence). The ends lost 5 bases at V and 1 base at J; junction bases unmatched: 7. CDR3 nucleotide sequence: TGCAGTGCTGCCGCAAGGACAGGGAACACTGAAGCTTTCTTT. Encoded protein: CSAAARTGNTEAFF.

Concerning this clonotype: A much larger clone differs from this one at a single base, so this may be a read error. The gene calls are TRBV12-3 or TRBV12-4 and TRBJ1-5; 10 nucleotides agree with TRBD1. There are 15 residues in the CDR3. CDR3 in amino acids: CVSSPGTGVWQPQHF. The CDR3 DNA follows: TGTGTCAGCAGTCCCGGGACAGGGGTGTGGCAGCCCCAGCATTTT.

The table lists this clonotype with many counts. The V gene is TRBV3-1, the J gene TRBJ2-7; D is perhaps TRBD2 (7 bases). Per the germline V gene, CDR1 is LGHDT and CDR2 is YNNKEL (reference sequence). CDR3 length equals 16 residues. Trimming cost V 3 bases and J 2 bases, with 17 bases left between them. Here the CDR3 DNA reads TGTGCCAGCAGCCATCAGGGGAGGGCACCAGCCTACGAGCAGTACTTC. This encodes CASSHQGRAPAYEQYF.

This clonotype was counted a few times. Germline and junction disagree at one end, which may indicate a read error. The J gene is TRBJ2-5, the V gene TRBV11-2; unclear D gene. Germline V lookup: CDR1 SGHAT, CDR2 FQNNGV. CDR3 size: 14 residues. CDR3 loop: CAGSRGTAQETQYF. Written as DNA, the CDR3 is TGTGCCGGCAGCCGCGGCACAGCCCAAGAGACCCAGTACTTC.

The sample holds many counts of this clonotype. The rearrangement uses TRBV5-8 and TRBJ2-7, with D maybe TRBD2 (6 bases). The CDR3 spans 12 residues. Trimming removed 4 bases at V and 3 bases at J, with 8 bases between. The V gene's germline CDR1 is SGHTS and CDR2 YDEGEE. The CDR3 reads CASSRGNYEQYF. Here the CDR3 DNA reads TGTGCCAGCAGCCGGGGGAACTACGAGCAGTACTTC.

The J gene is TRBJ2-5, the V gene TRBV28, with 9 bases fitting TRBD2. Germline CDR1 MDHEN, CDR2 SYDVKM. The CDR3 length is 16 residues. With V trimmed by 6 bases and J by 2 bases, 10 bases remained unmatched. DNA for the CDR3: TGTGCCAGCAGCCCCCGGGGTAGCGGGAGTCAAGAGACCCAGTACTTC. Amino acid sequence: CASSPRGSGSQETQYF.

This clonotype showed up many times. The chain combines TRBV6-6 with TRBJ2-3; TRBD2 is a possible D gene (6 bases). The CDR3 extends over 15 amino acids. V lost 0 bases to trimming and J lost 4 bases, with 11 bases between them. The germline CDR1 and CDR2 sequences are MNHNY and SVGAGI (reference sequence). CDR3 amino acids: CASSYSRWGADTQYF. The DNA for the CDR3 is TGTGCCAGCAGTTACTCGAGGTGGGGGGCAGATACGCAGTATTTT.

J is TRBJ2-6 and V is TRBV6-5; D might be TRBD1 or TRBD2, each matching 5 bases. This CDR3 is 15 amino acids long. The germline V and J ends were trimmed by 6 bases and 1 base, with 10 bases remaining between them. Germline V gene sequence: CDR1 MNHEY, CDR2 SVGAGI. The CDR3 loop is CASRPGTSGANVLTF. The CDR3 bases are TGTGCCAGCAGACCAGGGACGTCTGGGGCCAACGTCCTGACTTTC.

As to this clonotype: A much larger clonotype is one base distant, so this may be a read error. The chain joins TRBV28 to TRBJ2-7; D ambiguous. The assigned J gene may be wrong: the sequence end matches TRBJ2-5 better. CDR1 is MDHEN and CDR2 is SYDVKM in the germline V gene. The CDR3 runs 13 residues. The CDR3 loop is CVSSSVGRETQYF. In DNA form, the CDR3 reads TGTGTCAGCAGTTCAGTGGGAAGGGAGACCCAGTACTTC.

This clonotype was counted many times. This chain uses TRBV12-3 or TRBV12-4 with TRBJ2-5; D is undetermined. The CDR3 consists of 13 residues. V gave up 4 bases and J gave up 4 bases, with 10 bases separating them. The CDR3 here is CASSWVDSETQYF. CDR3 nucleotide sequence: TGTGCCAGCAGTTGGGTTGATTCAGAGACCCAGTACTTC.

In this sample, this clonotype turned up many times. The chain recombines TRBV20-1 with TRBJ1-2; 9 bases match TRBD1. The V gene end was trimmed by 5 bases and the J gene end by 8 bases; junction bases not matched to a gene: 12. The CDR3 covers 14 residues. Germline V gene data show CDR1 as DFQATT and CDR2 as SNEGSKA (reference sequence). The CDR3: CSARPGTGTGGYTF. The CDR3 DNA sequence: TGCAGTGCTCGTCCCGGGACAGGGACTGGCGGCTACACCTTC.

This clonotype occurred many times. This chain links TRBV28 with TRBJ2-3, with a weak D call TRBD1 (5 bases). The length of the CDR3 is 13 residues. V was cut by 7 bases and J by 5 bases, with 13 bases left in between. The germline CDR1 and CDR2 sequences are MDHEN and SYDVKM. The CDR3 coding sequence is TGTGCCAGCAAAGGGGCCCACGGAGATACGCAGTATTTT. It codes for CASKGAHGDTQYF.

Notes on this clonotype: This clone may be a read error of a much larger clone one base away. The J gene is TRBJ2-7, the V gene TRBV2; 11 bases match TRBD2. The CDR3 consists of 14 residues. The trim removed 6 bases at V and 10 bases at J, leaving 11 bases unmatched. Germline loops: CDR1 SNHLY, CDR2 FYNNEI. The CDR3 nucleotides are TGTGCCAGCAGAGAGACACTAGCGGGGGACACCCAGTACTTC. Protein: CASRETLAGDTQYF. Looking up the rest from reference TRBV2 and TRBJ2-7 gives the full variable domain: EPEVTQTPSHQVTQMGQEVILRCVPISNHLYFYWYRQILGQKVEFLVSFYNNEISEKSEIFDDQFSVERPDGSNFTLKIRSTKLEDSAMYFCASRETLAGDTQYFGPGTRLTVT.

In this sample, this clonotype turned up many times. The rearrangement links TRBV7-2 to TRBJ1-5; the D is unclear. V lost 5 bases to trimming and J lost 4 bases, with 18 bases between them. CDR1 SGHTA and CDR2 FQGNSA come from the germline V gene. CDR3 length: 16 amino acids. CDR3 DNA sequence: TGTGCCAGCAGCCCCAAGGAGTCAGGAAGGAATCAGCCCCAGCATTTT. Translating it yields CASSPKESGRNQPQHF.

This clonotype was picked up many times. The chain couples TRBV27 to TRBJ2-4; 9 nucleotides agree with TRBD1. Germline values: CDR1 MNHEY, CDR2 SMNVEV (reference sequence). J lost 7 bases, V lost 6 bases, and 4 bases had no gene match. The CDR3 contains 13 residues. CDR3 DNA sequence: TGTGCCAGCAGCCGGGACAGGGTGAACATTCAGTACTTC. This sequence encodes CASSRDRVNIQYF.

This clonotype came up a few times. The CDR3 bases are TGTGCCAGCTCACCTACGGGACAGGCGTATGGCTACACCTTC. Protein product: CASSPTGQAYGYTF. J is TRBJ1-2 and V is TRBV18, with 8 bases lining up with TRBD1. Germline CDR1 is KGHSH and CDR2 is LQKENI. The CDR3 runs 14 residues. J gave up 5 bases and V 3 bases, and 5 bases lay outside the gene matches.

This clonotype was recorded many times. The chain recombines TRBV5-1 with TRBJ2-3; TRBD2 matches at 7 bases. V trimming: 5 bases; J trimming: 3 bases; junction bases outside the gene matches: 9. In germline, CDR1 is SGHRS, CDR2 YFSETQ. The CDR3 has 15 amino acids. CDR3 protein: CASSLGGSKTDTQYF. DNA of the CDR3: TGCGCCAGCAGTCTTGGCGGGAGTAAGACAGATACGCAGTATTTT.

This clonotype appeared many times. The CDR3 region is CSASTSASSDTQYF. The CDR3 nucleotides are TGCAGTGCTTCGACTAGCGCATCATCAGATACGCAGTATTTT. The chain recombines TRBV20-1 with TRBJ2-3, with 8 positions matching TRBD2. The germline V gene has CDR1 DFQATT and CDR2 SNEGSKA (reference sequence). The CDR3 covers 14 residues. The ends lost 5 bases at V and 4 bases at J; junction bases unmatched: 8.

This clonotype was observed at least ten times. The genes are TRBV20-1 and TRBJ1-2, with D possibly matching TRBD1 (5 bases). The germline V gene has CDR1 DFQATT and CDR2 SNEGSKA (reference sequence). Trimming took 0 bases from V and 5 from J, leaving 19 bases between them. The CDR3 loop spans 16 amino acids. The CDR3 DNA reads TGCAGTGCTAGAGAGCGTATGGCAGGGATTTCTTATGGCTACACCTTC. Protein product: CSARERMAGISYGYTF.

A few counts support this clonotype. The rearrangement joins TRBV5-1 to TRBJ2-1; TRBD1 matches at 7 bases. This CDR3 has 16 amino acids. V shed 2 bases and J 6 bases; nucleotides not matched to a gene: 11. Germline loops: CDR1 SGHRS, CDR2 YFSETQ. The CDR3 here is CASSFLGTDEGNEQFF. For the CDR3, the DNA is TGCGCCAGCAGCTTCCTCGGGACAGATGAGGGCAATGAGCAGTTCTTC.

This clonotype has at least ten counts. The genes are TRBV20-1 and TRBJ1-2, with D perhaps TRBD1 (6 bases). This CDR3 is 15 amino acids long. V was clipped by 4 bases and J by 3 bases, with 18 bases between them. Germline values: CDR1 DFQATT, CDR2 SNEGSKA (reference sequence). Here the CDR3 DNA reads TGCAGTGCTACCCCGAGCGGGGGGCTTCACTATGGCTACACCTTC. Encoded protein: CSATPSGGLHYGYTF.

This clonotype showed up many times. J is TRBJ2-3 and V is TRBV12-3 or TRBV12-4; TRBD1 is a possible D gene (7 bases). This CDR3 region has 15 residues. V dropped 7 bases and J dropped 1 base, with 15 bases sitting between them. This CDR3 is CASTQGGQRTDTQYF. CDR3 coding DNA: TGTGCCAGCACCCAGGGGGGACAGCGCACAGATACGCAGTATTTT.

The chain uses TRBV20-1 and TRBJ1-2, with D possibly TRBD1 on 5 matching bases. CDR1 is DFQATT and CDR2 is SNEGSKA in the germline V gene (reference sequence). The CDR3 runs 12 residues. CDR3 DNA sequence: TGCAGGGCTCCGACAGTGACCTATGGCTACACCTTC. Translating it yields CRAPTVTYGYTF.

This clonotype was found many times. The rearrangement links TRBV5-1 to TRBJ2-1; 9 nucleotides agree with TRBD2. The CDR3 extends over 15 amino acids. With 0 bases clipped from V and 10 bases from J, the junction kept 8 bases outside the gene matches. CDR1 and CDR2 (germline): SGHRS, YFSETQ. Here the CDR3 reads CASSLGLAGYGEQFF. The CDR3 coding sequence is TGCGCCAGCAGCTTGGGGCTAGCGGGGTATGGGGAGCAGTTCTTC.